This entry is about one T cell receptor beta chain. What it binds is not known. Per the germline V gene, CDR1 is MGHRA and CDR2 is YSYEKL. Trimming cost V 1 base and J 0 bases; bases outside gene matches: 2. The CDR3 spans 15 residues. The repertoire was sequenced with immunoSEQ multiplex PCR; TCRdb's copy has only in-frame clones and lacks some. The sample has 50,000 to 65,000 clones; 87% are singletons. These data are taken from a study of OX40 agonist ivuxolimab in advanced cancers. Study-level findings and limits: Some patients without response likewise showed low normalized clonal expansion. Relatively little clonal expansion, among the lowest observed, appeared in partial responders at 0.1-3.0 mg/kg. More expanded clones were found, on average, in CD8+ than in CD4+ T cells.

This specimen was CD4+ or CD8+ T cells sorted from blood, taken in a trial of the OX40 agonist ivuxolimab. The sequence was collected from an adult with an advanced solid tumor such as melanoma, head and neck, liver or kidney cancer. The rearrangement joins TRBV4-1 to TRBJ1-1, with TRBD1 matching over 7 bases. In DNA, the CDR3 is TGCGCCAGCAGCCAAGGGGACAGATTGAACACTGAAGCTTTCTTT. Amino acid sequence: CASSQGDRLNTEAFF.